This T cell receptor (beta chain) was sequenced for a study of T-cell memory formation after mild COVID-19. Study-wide results and caveats: Several responding clones turned up in pre-infection memory, indicating that cross-reactive memory may have taken part.

Using its own MiXCR run on the 5' RACE reads, TCRdb lists one record per CDR3 protein. Here the sample spans roughly 450,000 distinct CDR3 sequences, more than 15% being singletons. Comment on this clonotype: The target antigen is unknown.

Material for sequencing was PBMCs or a T cell subset sorted from them (not recorded which). The sequence was collected from a man younger than 35 who had mild COVID-19 (a few samples of this study predate the infection). Cell type and time point are not known.

CDR3 region: CASSITGGATEAFF. The CDR3, as DNA: TGTGCCAGTAGTATTACAGGGGGCGCGACTGAAGCTTTCTTT. The gene calls are TRBV19 and TRBJ1-1; 9 positions agree with TRBD1. Germline CDR1 is LNHDA and CDR2 is SQIVND (reference sequence). V trimming: 3 bases; J trimming: 5 bases; junction bases outside the gene matches: 4. This CDR3 spans 14 amino acids. Using reference TRBV19 and TRBJ1-1 for the parts outside the CDR3, the full variable domain is DGGITQSPKYLFRKEGQNVTLSCEQNLNHDAMYWYRQDPGQGLRLIYYSQIVNDFQKGDIAEGYSVSREKKESFPLTVTSAQKNPTAFYLCASSITGGATEAFFGQGTRLTVV.